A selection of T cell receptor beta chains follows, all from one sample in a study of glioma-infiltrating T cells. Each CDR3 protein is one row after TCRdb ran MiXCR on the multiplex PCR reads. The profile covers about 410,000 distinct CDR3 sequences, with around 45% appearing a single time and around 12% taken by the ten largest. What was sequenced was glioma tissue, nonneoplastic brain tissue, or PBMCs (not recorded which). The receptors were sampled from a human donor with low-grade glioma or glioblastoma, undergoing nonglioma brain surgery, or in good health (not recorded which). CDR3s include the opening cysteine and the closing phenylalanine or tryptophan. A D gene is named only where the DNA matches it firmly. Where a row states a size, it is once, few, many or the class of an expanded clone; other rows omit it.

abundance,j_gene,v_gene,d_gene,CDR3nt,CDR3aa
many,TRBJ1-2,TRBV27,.,TGTGCCAGCAGTTCACGGACGGGGACGACCACCCCTAACTATGGCTACACCTTC,CASSSRTGTTTPNYGYTF
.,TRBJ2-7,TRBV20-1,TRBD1,TGCAGTGCCAGGACAGGACTCTCCTACGAGCAGTACTTC,CSARTGLSYEQYF
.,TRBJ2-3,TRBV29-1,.,TGCAGCGTGGGCCGACCAGCGGATACGCAGTATTTT,CSVGRPADTQYF
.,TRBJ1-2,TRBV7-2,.,TGTGCCAGCAGCCGTGGGGACACCAACTATGGCTACACCTTC,CASSRGDTNYGYTF
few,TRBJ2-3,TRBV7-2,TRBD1,TGTGCCAGCAGCTATACAGGGGGCGCCTTGGATACGCAGTATTTT,CASSYTGGALDTQYF
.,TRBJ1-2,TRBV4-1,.,TGCGCCAGCAGCCAAGAACTCGGCAACAACTATGGCTACACCTTC,CASSQELGNNYGYTF
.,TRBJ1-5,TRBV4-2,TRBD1,TGTGCCGGCAGCCAAGGGACAGGGGGCAATAGCAATCAGCCCCAGCATTTT,CAGSQGTGGNSNQPQHF
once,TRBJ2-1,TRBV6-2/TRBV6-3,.,TGTGCCAGCAGTCCCGGCAGGAGATCATACAATGAGCAGATCTTC,CASSPGRRSYNEQIF
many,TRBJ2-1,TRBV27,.,TGTGCCAGCAGTTTCATAGCGTTTAGCTCCTACAATGAGCAGTTCTTC,CASSFIAFSSYNEQFF
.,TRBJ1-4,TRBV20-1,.,TGCAGTGCCTGGGAGGGCCGGACGAAAGAAAAACTGTTTTTT,CSAWEGRTKEKLFF
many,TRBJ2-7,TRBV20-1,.,TGCAGTGCTAGAGTATCAGGCTCCTACGAGCAGTACTTC,CSARVSGSYEQYF
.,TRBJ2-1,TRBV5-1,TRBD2,TGCGCCAGCAGCTTGACTAGCGTCACCTACAATGAGCAGTTCTTC,CASSLTSVTYNEQFF
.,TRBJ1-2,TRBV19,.,TGTGCCAGTACCCCGGACCCGGACCCCTATGGCTACACCTTC,CASTPDPDPYGYTF
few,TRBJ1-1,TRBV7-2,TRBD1,TGTGCCAGCAGCTTAGTCGTGTTGACAGGGGGCAGGAACACTGAAGCTTTCTTT,CASSLVVLTGGRNTEAFF
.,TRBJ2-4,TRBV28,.,TGTGCCAGCAGTTCCCCTGGGACTCTAAAAAACATTCAGCACTTC,CASSSPGTLKNIQHF
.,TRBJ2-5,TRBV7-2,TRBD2,TGTGCCAGCAGCTCGCCAGCGGGACTCCAAGAGACCCAGTACTTC,CASSSPAGLQETQYF
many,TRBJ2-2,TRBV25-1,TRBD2,TGTGCCAGCAGGTTAGCGGGAGAGACCACCGGGGAGCTGTTTTTT,CASRLAGETTGELFF
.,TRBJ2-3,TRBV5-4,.,TGTGCCAGCAGCTTGGGACTGTCTCCAACAGATACGCAGTATTTT,CASSLGLSPTDTQYF
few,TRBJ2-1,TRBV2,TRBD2,TGTGCCAGCGAAGCGGGAGGGATTAATGAGCAGTTCTTC,CASEAGGINEQFF
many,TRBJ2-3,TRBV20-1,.,TGCAGTGCAAGACTAGAAGGCACAGATACGCAGTATTTT,CSARLEGTDTQYF
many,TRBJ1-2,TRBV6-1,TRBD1,TGTGCCAGCGGGTTCGGGGACAGGGGGTTCTATGGCTACACCTTC,CASGFGDRGFYGYTF
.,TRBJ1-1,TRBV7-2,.,TGTGCCAGCAGCTTGTTTCGGATGAACACTGAAGCTTCCTTT,CASSLFRMNTEASF
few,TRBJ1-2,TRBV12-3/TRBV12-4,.,TGTGCCAGCAGTTTAGCGTGGACGGGCTTCTATGGCTACACCTTC,CASSLAWTGFYGYTF
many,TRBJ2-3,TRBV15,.,TGTGCCACCAGCAGAGAGCTTTCCGGTTACTTTCGGGCAGATACGCAGTATTTT,CATSRELSGYFRADTQYF
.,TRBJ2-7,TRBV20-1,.,TGCAGTGCCCACCAGCCAGGCTCCCGGGGCGAGCAGTACTTC,CSAHQPGSRGEQYF
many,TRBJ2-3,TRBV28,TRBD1,TGTGCCAGCAGTTCGACAGGGGGGACAACTAGCACAGATACGCAGTATTTT,CASSSTGGTTSTDTQYF